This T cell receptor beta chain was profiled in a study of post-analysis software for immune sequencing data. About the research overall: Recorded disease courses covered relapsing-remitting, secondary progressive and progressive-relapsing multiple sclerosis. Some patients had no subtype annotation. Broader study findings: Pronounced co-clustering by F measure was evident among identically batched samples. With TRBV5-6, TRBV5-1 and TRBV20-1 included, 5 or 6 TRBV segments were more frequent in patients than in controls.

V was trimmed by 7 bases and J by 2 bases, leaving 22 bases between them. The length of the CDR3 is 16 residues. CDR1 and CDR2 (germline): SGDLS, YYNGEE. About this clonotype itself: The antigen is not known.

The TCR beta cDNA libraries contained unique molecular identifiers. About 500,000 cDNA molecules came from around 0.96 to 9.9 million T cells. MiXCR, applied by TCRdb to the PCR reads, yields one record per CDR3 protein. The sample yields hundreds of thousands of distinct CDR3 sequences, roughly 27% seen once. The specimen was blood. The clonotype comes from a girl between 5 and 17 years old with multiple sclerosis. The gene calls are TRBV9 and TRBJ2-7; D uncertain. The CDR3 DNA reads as TGTGCCAGCTCCGCGATGGATGGCGGCCGGCCCTACGAGCAGTACTTC. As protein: CASSAMDGGRPYEQYF.